The rows below give T cell receptor beta chains drawn from one sample of a study of graft-versus-host responses after intestinal transplantation. Antigens for these TCRs are unknown. Clones were read by immunoSEQ multiplex PCR, and TCRdb kept only the in-frame ones, dropping some. The sample holds over 45,000 clones, almost 95% seen once. The specimen was unstimulated CD4+ T cells sorted from spleen or lymph node cells, collected before transplant. The receptors stem from a human donor who was the organ donor for an intestinal transplant. The CDR3 runs from the conserved cysteine through the conserved F or W. A D gene is named only where the DNA matches it firmly. Clone size is not always given. Where it is, it says once, few, many or a class for expanded clones.

D gene,J gene,V gene,clone size,CDR3 protein,CDR3 DNA
TRBD2,TRBJ2-1,TRBV10-3,NA,CAISAIAGDYNEQFF,TGTGCCATCAGTGCAATAGCGGGGGACTACAATGAGCAGTTCTTC
NA,TRBJ2-5,TRBV7-9,NA,CASSLARGETQYF,TGTGCCAGCAGCTTAGCTAGAGGGGAGACCCAGTACTTC
TRBD2,TRBJ2-1,TRBV4-3,NA,CASSQVTRGFAGGLVREQFF,TGCGCCAGCAGCCAAGTGACAAGAGGATTTGCGGGGGGGCTAGTAAGGGAGCAGTTCTTC
NA,TRBJ2-6,TRBV4-2,NA,CASSQVGSGANVLTF,TGTGCCAGCAGCCAAGTAGGGTCTGGGGCCAACGTCCTGACTTTC
TRBD2,TRBJ2-1,TRBV30,NA,CAWRGGYNEQFF,TGTGCCTGGAGGGGGGGGTACAATGAGCAGTTCTTC
NA,TRBJ2-7,TRBV5-1,once,CASSPHNSYEQYF,TGCGCCAGCAGCCCCCACAACTCCTACGAGCAGTACTTC
TRBD2,TRBJ2-1,TRBV6-6,NA,CASSYSPGGRYNEQFF,TGTGCCAGCAGTTACTCGCCGGGGGGGCGGTATAATGAGCAGTTCTTC
NA,TRBJ2-2,TRBV18,NA,CASSQQYTGELFF,TGTGCCAGCTCCCAACAATACACCGGGGAGCTGTTTTTT
NA,TRBJ1-1,TRBV5-4,NA,CASSQLGSTEAFF,TGCGCCAGCAGCCAGTTAGGGTCCACTGAAGCTTTCTTT
NA,TRBJ2-4,TRBV14,NA,CASSLRGAGGNIQYF,TGTGCCAGCAGCCTACGGGGGGCCGGGGGGAACATTCAGTACTTC
NA,TRBJ2-5,TRBV2,NA,CASSDLSAGTQYF,TGTGCCAGCAGTGACCTCTCCGCGGGGACCCAGTACTTC
TRBD2,TRBJ2-2,TRBV5-5,once,CASSLSPSGVTGELFF,TGTGCCAGCAGCTTGTCACCTAGCGGGGTTACCGGGGAGCTGTTTTTT
TRBD2,TRBJ2-3,TRBV27,NA,CASSKLAGGFGTDTQYF,TGTGCCAGCAGTAAACTAGCGGGGGGGTTTGGGACAGATACGCAGTATTTT
NA,TRBJ2-2,TRBV11-3,NA,CASSLIPASANTGELFF,TGTGCCAGCAGCTTAATCCCCGCTTCCGCGAACACCGGGGAGCTGTTTTTT
TRBD1,TRBJ2-5,TRBV7-2,NA,CASSLNSGGRETQYF,TGTGCCAGCAGCTTAAATTCAGGGGGCCGGGAGACCCAGTACTTC
TRBD2,TRBJ2-5,TRBV2,once,CASSLGLAGLYQETQYF,TGTGCCAGCAGTCTAGGACTAGCGGGGCTATATCAAGAGACCCAGTACTTC
NA,TRBJ2-5,TRBV4-2,NA,CASSQVSGEETQYF,TGTGCCAGCAGCCAAGTTTCGGGGGAAGAGACCCAGTACTTC
NA,TRBJ1-2,TRBV6-5,NA,CASSYSRDYGYTF,TGTGCCAGCAGTTACTCTCGGGACTATGGCTACACCTTC
TRBD1,TRBJ1-6,TRBV19,NA,CASSTSGTGGHSPLHF,TGTGCCAGTAGTACCTCCGGGACAGGGGGCCATTCACCCCTCCACTTT
NA,TRBJ2-7,TRBV20-1,NA,CSARVHEQYF,TGCAGTGCTAGAGTCCACGAGCAGTACTTC
NA,TRBJ1-2,TRBV4-3,NA,CASSQDLGTKTNYGYTF,TGCGCCAGCAGCCAAGATTTAGGGACAAAAACTAACTATGGCTACACCTTC
TRBD1,TRBJ1-1,TRBV10-3,NA,CAIDRGINTEAFF,TGTGCCATCGACAGGGGCATAAACACTGAAGCTTTCTTT
NA,TRBJ1-1,TRBV12-5,NA,CASGLVGNTEAFF,TGTGCTAGTGGTTTGGTGGGAAACACTGAAGCTTTCTTT
NA,TRBJ2-3,TRBV5-1,NA,CASSTTTDTQYF,TGCGCCAGCAGCACCACCACAGATACGCAGTATTTT
TRBD1,TRBJ2-1,TRBV5-1,NA,CASSGRTGELDEQFF,TGCGCCAGCAGCGGCCGGACAGGGGAATTGGATGAGCAGTTCTTC
NA,TRBJ2-3,TRBV5-6,NA,CASSRLSTDTQYF,TGTGCCAGCAGCCGCCTTAGCACAGATACGCAGTATTTT
TRBD2,TRBJ2-7,TRBV4-1,NA,CASSHPLGLAGGPRGGEQYF,TGCGCCAGCAGCCACCCGCTAGGACTAGCGGGGGGGCCTCGTGGTGGCGAGCAGTACTTC
TRBD2,TRBJ2-5,TRBV2,NA,CASSPSGYQETQYF,TGTGCCAGCAGTCCTAGCGGGTACCAAGAGACCCAGTACTTC
NA,TRBJ1-2,TRBV18,once,CASSPLEVRGYTF,TGTGCCAGCTCACCACTGGAGGTTCGAGGCTACACCTTC
NA,TRBJ1-1,TRBV4-1,NA,CASGRWSTEAFF,TGCGCCAGCGGTAGATGGAGCACTGAAGCTTTCTTT
TRBD1,TRBJ1-1,TRBV6-1,NA,CASRYGQGMTEAFF,TGTGCCAGCAGGTACGGACAGGGGATGACTGAAGCTTTCTTT
NA,TRBJ2-7,TRBV5-8,NA,CASSLRDTSSYEQYF,TGTGCCAGCAGCTTACGGGACACAAGCTCCTACGAGCAGTACTTC
NA,TRBJ2-7,TRBV10-2,once,CASSESRQLSYEQYF,TGCGCCAGCAGTGAGTCCCGACAACTATCCTACGAGCAGTACTTC
NA,TRBJ2-2,TRBV5-4,NA,CASSPDTGELFF,TGTGCCAGCAGCCCAGACACCGGGGAGCTGTTTTTT
NA,TRBJ1-4,TRBV30,NA,CAWSGTAGEGQKLFF,TGTGCCTGGAGTGGAACGGCGGGCGAGGGGCAAAAACTGTTTTTT
TRBD2,TRBJ2-3,TRBV4-2,NA,CASSQSVTSGGERDTQYF,TGTGCCAGCAGCCAATCTGTCACTAGCGGGGGGGAACGGGATACGCAGTATTTT
TRBD2,TRBJ2-5,TRBV6-5,NA,CASSYFGGEGETQYF,TGTGCCAGCAGTTACTTTGGGGGGGAAGGAGAGACCCAGTACTTC
TRBD2,TRBJ2-3,TRBV2,NA,CASGGTTTDTQYF,TGTGCCAGCGGGGGGACTACCACAGATACGCAGTATTTT
NA,TRBJ2-7,TRBV5-4,NA,CASSLVPRPVYEQYF,TGTGCCAGCAGCTTGGTGCCGCGTCCCGTCTACGAGCAGTACTTC
TRBD1,TRBJ2-3,TRBV6-5,NA,CATDRATDTQYF,TGTGCCACTGACAGGGCAACAGATACGCAGTATTTT